This T cell receptor (beta chain) stems from a study of response to subunit inactivated influenza vaccine. V was pared by 3 bases and J by 5 bases, with 12 bases between. This CDR3 contains 14 residues. Germline loops: CDR1 MDHEN, CDR2 SYDVKM. MiXCR, applied by TCRdb to the RT-PCR reads, yields one record per CDR3 protein. Of some 600,000 distinct CDR3 sequences in the sample, 11% to 15% are singletons; the top ten hold 7.5% to 9%. This clonotype was seen a handful of times. The source is a man aged 50 or older who received an inactivated influenza vaccine. Specimen: PBMCs from blood, collected roughly 2 weeks before vaccination. The rearrangement joins TRBV28 to TRBJ2-3; weak D call: TRBD1 (6 bases). The CDR3 DNA reads as TGTGCCAGCAGTTTGTCTAGGGGGTTAGATACGCAGTATTTT. It is translated as CASSLSRGLDTQYF.